The clone carrying this T cell receptor (beta chain) has just a few counts. Antigen: not known. One entry per CDR3 protein results from TCRdb running MiXCR on the 5' RACE reads. The data contain hundreds of thousands of distinct CDR3 sequences, more than 15% of them singletons. These data come from a study of T-cell memory formation after mild COVID-19. Study information: TCR clusters mostly belonged to single donors. Study-wide points: There were some responding clones in pre-infection memory, which suggested that cross-reactive memory had joined. Confirmation was lacking for SARS-CoV-2 specificity of second-wave clones that peaked on day 37. Clones contracting across day 15 to 85 had a balanced CD4/CD8 profile; later expanding clones leaned CD4+.

V gave up 4 bases and J gave up 7 bases; unmatched junction bases: 5. Germline V gives CDR1 SGHNT, CDR2 YYREEE (reference sequence). This CDR3 has 14 amino acids. Sequencing was done on a sample of PBMCs or a T cell subset sorted from them (not recorded which). The receptor's source is a man between 18 and 35 years old who had mild COVID-19 (a few samples of this study predate the infection). Cell type and time point are not known. The chain has TRBV5-4 and TRBJ1-6; 7 positions agree with TRBD1. The CDR3 DNA reads as TGTGCCAGCAGCCCCCCGGACAGGAATTCACCCCTCCACTTT. Protein product: CASSPPDRNSPLHF.